The 31 T cell receptor beta chains listed next were all sequenced from one sample in a study of T cell responses to AZD1222 COVID-19 vaccine. Clones were sequenced by immunoSEQ multiplex PCR, and TCRdb holds only the in-frame ones, with some missing. The table has roughly 200,000 clones, approximately 93% seen once. The material sequenced was peripheral blood, taken 28 days after the second AZD1222 dose. The receptors come from an adult who received the AZD1222 COVID-19 vaccine.

The chain has TRBV7-2 and TRBJ2-7, with TRBD2 identical over 9 bases. CDR1 and CDR2 (germline): SGHTA, FQGNSA. There are 17 residues in the CDR3. Trimming took 4 bases from V and 0 from J; bases not matched to a gene: 10. The CDR3 loop is CASSSSTSSGGSYEQYF. Written as DNA, the CDR3 is TGTGCCAGCAGCTCTTCGACTAGTAGCGGGGGCTCCTACGAGCAGTACTTC.

V and J are TRBV9 and TRBJ1-1; D is ambiguous. This CDR3 has 13 amino acids. V gave up 3 bases and J gave up 0 bases, with 6 bases separating them. The V gene's germline CDR1 is SGDLS and CDR2 YYNGEE. CDR3 residues: CASSATVNTEAFF. The CDR3 nucleotides read TGTGCCAGCAGCGCAACGGTGAACACTGAAGCTTTCTTT.

The chain employs TRBV10-1 and TRBJ1-6; D possibly corresponds to TRBD1 (6 bases). The germline V and J ends were trimmed by 7 bases and 7 bases, with 14 bases remaining between them. The CDR3 totals 14 residues. Germline assignment: CDR1 WNHNN and CDR2 SYGVQD (reference sequence). The DNA for the CDR3 is TGCGCCAGCACCAAAGATGGACAGAATTCACCCCTCCACTTT. This sequence encodes CASTKDGQNSPLHF.

The CDR3 DNA sequence: TGTGCCAGCAGTGTACCCTGGCGCGGGGCGACTTCCTACGAGCAGTACTTC. This sequence encodes CASSVPWRGATSYEQYF. This chain links TRBV6-1 with TRBJ2-7; D is perhaps TRBD2 (6 bases). Germline V gene sequence: CDR1 MNHNS, CDR2 SASEGT. Trimming stripped 4 bases from V and 1 base from J, with 20 bases between. CDR3 size: 17 residues.

V gene TRBV27 combines with J gene TRBJ2-3, with D perhaps TRBD1 (6 bases). CDR1 is MNHEY, CDR2 SMNVEV, per germline (reference sequence). The CDR3 contains 18 residues. Trimming removed 3 bases from V and 0 bases from J, with 19 bases in between. The CDR3 here is CASSLLGWGTLSTDTQYF. DNA of the CDR3: TGTGCCAGCAGTTTGCTGGGGTGGGGGACATTGAGCACAGATACGCAGTATTTT.

The chain combines TRBV7-6 with TRBJ2-2; D is uncertain. The CDR3 consists of 15 residues. CDR1 SGHVS and CDR2 FNYEAQ come from the germline V gene. Trimming pared 6 bases from V and 1 base from J, leaving 12 bases between. The CDR3 sequence is CASRITTGNTGELFF. The CDR3 DNA follows: TGTGCCAGCAGAATTACAACGGGGAACACCGGGGAGCTGTTTTTT. Supplemented by reference TRBV7-6 and TRBJ2-2, the full variable domain reads GAGVSQSPRYKVTKRGQDVALRCDPISGHVSLYWYRQALGQGPEFLTYFNYEAQQDKSGLPNDRFSAERPEGSISTLTIQRTEQRDSAMYRCASRITTGNTGELFFGEGSRLTVL.

V gene TRBV6-6 combines with J gene TRBJ2-1; the D is unclear. Looked up from germline, CDR1 is MNHNY and CDR2 is SVGAGI (reference sequence). Trimming shortened V by 0 bases and J by 10 bases, and 13 bases separated the two germline ends. The CDR3 loop spans 14 amino acids. DNA for the CDR3: TGTGCCAGCAGTTACTCGTCTCTGGTTGCCGAGCAGTTCTTC. Amino acids: CASSYSSLVAEQFF.

The V and J genes are TRBV30 and TRBJ2-1; 8 bases map to TRBD1. The CDR3 totals 14 residues. The germline V gene encodes CDR1 GTSNPN and CDR2 SVGIG (reference sequence). V shed 3 bases and J 4 bases; nucleotides not matched to a gene: 5. CDR3 protein: CAWRQGASYNEQFF. The CDR3 DNA sequence: TGTGCCTGGAGGCAGGGGGCTTCGTACAATGAGCAGTTCTTC.

The V gene is TRBV3-1 (or the pseudogene TRBV3-2), the J gene TRBJ2-6; the D is unclear. The CDR3 covers 17 residues. Trimming pared 3 bases from V and 1 base from J, leaving 13 bases between. CDR1 is LGHDT and CDR2 is YNNKEL in the germline V gene (reference sequence). The CDR3 DNA follows: TGTGCCAGCAGCCACCCCTCTCGAGGATCTGGGGCCAACGTCCTGACTTTC. As protein: CASSHPSRGSGANVLTF.

This clone was counted a single time. The CDR3: CASSFGLYGTDTQYF. The CDR3 coding sequence is TGTGCCAGCAGCTTTGGGTTATATGGCACAGATACGCAGTATTTT. The rearrangement links TRBV5-6 to TRBJ2-3; no clear D. Germline CDR1 SGHDT, CDR2 YYEEEE. The CDR3 contains 15 residues. V was pared by 2 bases and J by 1 base, with 11 bases between.

The chain couples TRBV19 to TRBJ2-2; 9 bases match TRBD1. The CDR3 sequence is 16 residues long. Trimming removed 5 bases from V and 1 base from J; junction bases left unmatched: 5. Germline lookup yields CDR1 LNHDA and CDR2 SQIVND (reference sequence). CDR3: CASSAHRGRNTGELFF. The CDR3 DNA follows: TGTGCCAGTAGTGCCCACAGGGGGCGGAACACCGGGGAGCTGTTTTTT.

This clone appeared a single time. The chain employs TRBV5-3 and TRBJ1-5; D gene uncertain. TRBV5-3 is annotated as an ORF whose role is uncertain. Trimming stripped 6 bases from V and 0 bases from J, with 19 bases between. The CDR3 has 17 amino acids. The CDR3 coding sequence is TGTGCCAGAAACCTACGACGGCTACTTTATAGCAATCAGCCCCAGCATTTT. It encodes CARNLRRLLYSNQPQHF.

This clone appeared a few times. The chain uses TRBV6-5 and TRBJ1-3, with D unresolved. The CDR3 extends over 15 amino acids. The germline V and J ends were trimmed by 5 bases and 0 bases, with 11 bases remaining between them. CDR1 is MNHEY, CDR2 SVGAGI, per germline. The CDR3 sequence is CASSQDGSSGNTIYF. For the CDR3, the DNA is TGTGCCAGCAGTCAGGACGGAAGCTCTGGAAACACCATATATTTT.

The V and J genes are TRBV19 and TRBJ1-1, with 7 nucleotides matching TRBD1. V lost 8 bases, J lost 10 bases, and 4 bases stayed unmatched. CDR3 length equals 10 residues. Germline lookup yields CDR1 LNHDA and CDR2 SQIVND (reference sequence). CDR3 bases: TGTGCCAGTGGGCAGGGGGGAGCTTTCTTT. It yields the protein CASGQGGAFF.

This clone was detected once. This chain connects TRBV6-4 to TRBJ1-1; D possibly corresponds to TRBD1 (5 bases). CDR1 is MRHNA and CDR2 is SNTAGT in the germline V gene. The CDR3 is 14 residues long. Trimming took off 3 bases at V and 3 bases at J, with 11 bases between the two ends. The CDR3 DNA reads as TGTGCCAGCAGTGAATTGTGGGGGGACACTGAAGCTTTCTTT. It is translated as CASSELWGDTEAFF.

The chain is built from TRBV29-1 and TRBJ1-2, with 8 bases that match TRBD1. Germline V CDR1 and CDR2: SQVTM, ANQGSEA. The CDR3 extends over 12 amino acids. The junction had 5 bases not matched to a gene; V was cut back by 6 bases and J by 5 bases. The CDR3 loop is CSVGTGLYGYTF. CDR3 DNA sequence: TGCAGCGTCGGGACAGGCTTATATGGCTACACCTTC. Based on the CDR3 plus reference TRBV29-1 and TRBJ1-2, the full variable domain is SAVISQKPSRDICQRGTSLTIQCQVDSQVTMMFWYRQQPGQSLTLIATANQGSEATYESGFVIDKFPISRPNLTFSTLTVSNMSPEDSSIYLCSVGTGLYGYTFGSGTRLTVV.

Here the CDR3 reads CASSSRQGRQPQHF. The CDR3 nucleotides are TGTGCCAGTAGTTCAAGACAGGGTCGACAGCCCCAGCATTTT. V usage is TRBV19 and J usage is TRBJ1-5; 7 bases line up with TRBD1. Germline CDR1 and CDR2: LNHDA and SQIVND (reference sequence). CDR3 length: 14 residues. After removal of 5 bases from V and 7 bases from J, the junction contained 8 bases not matched to a gene.

In its sample, this clone was seen once. This chain links TRBV7-9 with TRBJ1-2; 9 bases align to TRBD1. The V segment lost 6 bases and the J segment 9 bases; nucleotides outside the gene matches: 5. The CDR3 is 12 amino acids. From germline, CDR1 is SEHNR and CDR2 FQNEAQ (reference sequence). For the CDR3, the DNA is TGTGCCAGCAGATCAGGGACAGGGAGCTACACCTTC. It encodes CASRSGTGSYTF.

This clone has just one count. Here the CDR3 reads CAISDLDGANVLTF. In DNA form, the CDR3 reads TGTGCCATCAGTGACCTAGATGGGGCCAACGTCCTGACTTTC. The V gene is TRBV10-3, the J gene TRBJ2-6; D remains ambiguous. The length of the CDR3 is 14 residues. The germline V and J ends were trimmed by 3 bases and 3 bases, with 6 bases remaining between them. Germline CDR1 ENHRY, CDR2 SYGVKD.

V gene TRBV5-1 combines with J gene TRBJ2-3; perhaps TRBD2 as D (6 bases). This CDR3 is built from 16 residues. Trimming stripped 2 bases from V and 4 bases from J, with 17 bases between. Germline values: CDR1 SGHRS, CDR2 YFSETQ. The CDR3 spells CASSFPLAGRADTQYF. CDR3 DNA: TGCGCCAGCAGCTTCCCTCTCGCGGGACGGGCAGATACGCAGTATTTT.

The V call is TRBV10-1, the J call TRBJ2-5, with D uncertain. The germline V gene has CDR1 WNHNN and CDR2 SYGVQD (reference sequence). This CDR3 has 13 residues. Trimming left V 4 bases short and J 4 bases short, with 10 bases between. For the CDR3, the DNA is TGCGCCAGCAGTGTAAGACTGGGAGAGACCCAGTACTTC. It encodes CASSVRLGETQYF.

This clone was picked up a small number of times. The chain links TRBV5-1 to TRBJ2-7; 9 nucleotides align to TRBD1. The CDR3 consists of 15 residues. J gave up 6 bases and V 5 bases, and 12 bases lay outside the gene matches. Looked up from germline, CDR1 is SGHRS and CDR2 is YFSETQ. The CDR3 here is CASRRLGTGTSEQYF. The CDR3 coding sequence is TGCGCCAGCAGAAGGTTGGGGACAGGGACAAGCGAGCAGTACTTC.

The chain couples TRBV30 to TRBJ1-5, with unresolved D. Germline lookup yields CDR1 GTSNPN and CDR2 SVGIG (reference sequence). V lost 6 bases and J lost 4, with 25 bases in between. The CDR3 extends over 17 amino acids. The DNA for the CDR3 is TGTGCCTGTACCCTCCCCGGAGGCGCAACGGGGAATCAGCCCCAGCATTTT. As protein: CACTLPGGATGNQPQHF. The full variable domain, in which reference TRBV30 and TRBJ1-5 provide the parts outside the CDR3, is SQTIHQWPATLVQPVGSPLSLECTVEGTSNPNLYWYRQAAGRGLQLLFYSVGIGQISSEVPQNLSASRPQDRQFILSSKKLLLSDSGFYLCACTLPGGATGNQPQHFGDGTRLSIL.

The chain is built from TRBV5-1 and TRBJ1-4; D is ambiguous. The CDR3 runs 14 residues. CDR1 SGHRS and CDR2 YFSETQ come from the germline V gene. Trimming took 0 bases from V and 5 from J, leaving 8 bases between them. The CDR3 DNA sequence: TGCGCCAGCAGCTTGGGGCAGCAGAATGAAAAACTGTTTTTT. Translation gives CASSLGQQNEKLFF.

The chain is built from TRBV6-1 and TRBJ2-2; 8 nucleotides align to TRBD1. The CDR3 totals 18 residues. V lost 4 bases, J lost 0 bases, and 10 bases stayed unmatched. The germline gives CDR1 MNHNS, CDR2 SASEGT. CDR3 sequence: CASSVLVRGLSNTGELFF. The DNA for the CDR3 is TGTGCCAGCAGTGTATTGGTCAGGGGGCTTTCGAACACCGGGGAGCTGTTTTTT.

This clone was counted a single time. Here the CDR3 DNA reads TGTGCCAGCAGTTCCGGGCCCCCCTACGAGCAGTACTTC. The encoded protein is CASSSGPPYEQYF. This rearrangement joins TRBV27 to TRBJ2-7; D is unresolved. CDR3 length: 13 residues. With 4 bases removed from V and 2 bases from J, the gap between germline ends came to 9 bases. The V gene's germline CDR1 is MNHEY and CDR2 SMNVEV (reference sequence).

The rearrangement joins TRBV6-5 to TRBJ2-7; D is perhaps TRBD1 (6 bases). With 7 bases removed from V and 2 bases from J, the gap between germline ends came to 18 bases. Germline V CDR1 and CDR2: MNHEY, SVGAGI. There are 15 residues in the CDR3. The CDR3 DNA reads TGTGCCAGCACCCCAACCCGGACAGCACCCTACGAGCAGTACTTC. Amino acid sequence: CASTPTRTAPYEQYF.

The chain recombines TRBV9 with TRBJ2-2; D is unclear. V was clipped by 0 bases and J by 3 bases, with 12 bases between them. The CDR3 has 16 amino acids. Germline values: CDR1 SGDLS, CDR2 YYNGEE. CDR3 sequence reads: CASSVEIGADTGELFF. The CDR3 coding sequence is TGTGCCAGCAGCGTAGAAATCGGCGCAGACACCGGGGAGCTGTTTTTT.

This clone was counted once. V gene TRBV5-8 combines with J gene TRBJ2-1; D might be TRBD2 (7 bases). The V end was cut by 4 bases, the J end by 1 base, with 15 bases between. Germline assignment: CDR1 SGHTS and CDR2 YDEGEE. The CDR3 consists of 16 residues. CDR3 in DNA: TGTGCCAGCAGCCCGGGGGGCGCGTGGTCCTACAATGAGCAGTTCTTC. Amino acids: CASSPGGAWSYNEQFF.

The chain has TRBV5-1 and TRBJ2-7; D gene unclear. Germline V lookup: CDR1 SGHRS, CDR2 YFSETQ. The V and J ends lost 1 base and 2 bases respectively, with 13 bases between them. This CDR3 spans 15 amino acids. The CDR3 bases are TGCGCCAGCAGCTTGTCGGCAGGACCCACCTACGAGCAGTACTTC. It specifies CASSLSAGPTYEQYF.

A few counts support this clone. The V call is TRBV2, the J call TRBJ2-6, with D perhaps TRBD2 (5 bases). The CDR3 loop spans 17 amino acids. CDR1 is SNHLY, CDR2 FYNNEI, per germline. Trimming removed 4 bases from V and 1 base from J, with 14 bases in between. This CDR3 reads CASSGGGLPSGANVLTF. CDR3 DNA sequence: TGTGCCAGCAGTGGCGGCGGACTGCCTTCTGGGGCCAACGTCCTGACTTTC.